This TCR beta chain came from a study of cytomegalovirus exposure and HLA in healthy donors. Germline-derived CDR1 and CDR2 are GTSNPN and SVGIG (reference sequence). Trimming took 3 bases from V and 2 from J, leaving 11 bases between them. This CDR3 has 14 amino acids. Remarks on this clone: Its antigen is currently unknown.

In the PCR, 60 Vbeta and 13 Jbeta primers were used. Under the authors' procedure: As a later analysis found, there were 80 million or so unique TCR beta chains, of which roughly 11 million were shared. TCRdb's table, derived via immunoSEQ multiplex PCR, lists solely in-frame clones and lacks some. V and J calls plus clone size are reproduced from that table; the DNA served to infer D and trimming. The repertoire has about 160,000 clones, 65% to 85% of them found once; the top ten carry 1.2% to 1.5%. General study results and limits: DRB1 showed the most TCR associations and HLA-C the fewest in a later analysis, as rates varied by HLA locus. In terms of immune exposure information, only CMV serostatus was available. The majority of TCR sequences were rare, yet some public TCRs appeared in many donors.

This clonotype was obtained from a man between 60 and 75 years old in good health and CMV-seronegative. Sequenced input: PBMCs. The J gene is TRBJ1-5, the V gene TRBV30, with no clear D. The CDR3 coding sequence is TGTGCCTGGAGAGGGCCCGGGGGCAATCAGCCCCAGCATTTT. It translates to CAWRGPGGNQPQHF.